These T cell receptor beta chains were read from a single sample in a study of T cells after yellow fever vaccination. In TCRdb, the 5' RACE reads were re-called with MiXCR into one record per CDR3 protein. The sample lists 400,000 or so distinct CDR3 sequences, over 15% occurring once. Sequencing was performed on PBMCs, taken before the yellow fever booster vaccination. The receptors derive from a man between 18 and 35 years old who received the YFV17D yellow fever vaccine. Each CDR3 is given with its conserved first and last residue. Fields, in order: D gene, J gene, V gene, clone size, CDR3 DNA, CDR3 protein. A D gene is named only where the DNA matches it firmly. Clone size is shown for a subset of rows, as once, few, many or a class of expanded clone.

D gene: -; J gene: TRBJ2-5; V gene: TRBV12-3/TRBV12-4; clone size: few; CDR3 DNA: TGTGCCAGCACCATCGCGGAGACCCAAGAGACCCAGTACTTC; CDR3 protein: CASTIAETQETQYF
D gene: -; J gene: TRBJ1-5; V gene: TRBV6-2/TRBV6-3; clone size: -; CDR3 DNA: TGTGCCAGCAGTTACGACCCGGACAGAACGGATCAGCCCCAGCATTTT; CDR3 protein: CASSYDPDRTDQPQHF
D gene: -; J gene: TRBJ1-1; V gene: TRBV20-1; clone size: many; CDR3 DNA: TGCAGTGCTTCCACAGGGAACACTGAAGCTTTCTTT; CDR3 protein: CSASTGNTEAFF
D gene: -; J gene: TRBJ2-1; V gene: TRBV20-1; clone size: few; CDR3 DNA: TGCAGTGCTAGAGACCAGGGCTACAATGAGCAGTTCTTC; CDR3 protein: CSARDQGYNEQFF
D gene: -; J gene: TRBJ2-2; V gene: TRBV10-3; clone size: -; CDR3 DNA: TGTGCCATCAGTGAGTTAGGGCAGGGGACGAACACCGGGGAGCTGTTTTTT; CDR3 protein: CAISELGQGTNTGELFF
D gene: TRBD2; J gene: TRBJ2-1; V gene: TRBV20-1; clone size: few; CDR3 DNA: TGCAGTGCGCGTAGGACTAGCGGGTCTCCGGAGTACAATGAGCAGTTCTTC; CDR3 protein: CSARRTSGSPEYNEQFF
D gene: TRBD2; J gene: TRBJ2-3; V gene: TRBV5-1; clone size: few; CDR3 DNA: TGCGCCAGCAGCAACTCCTTGACTAGCGGGGTCCAAGATACGCAGTATTTT; CDR3 protein: CASSNSLTSGVQDTQYF
D gene: -; J gene: TRBJ2-7; V gene: TRBV24-1; clone size: few; CDR3 DNA: TGTGCCACCCATACAGGGCGAGACGAGCAGTACTTC; CDR3 protein: CATHTGRDEQYF
D gene: -; J gene: TRBJ2-7; V gene: TRBV20-1; clone size: many; CDR3 DNA: TGCAGTGCTACAGGAAACTACGAGCAGTACTTC; CDR3 protein: CSATGNYEQYF
D gene: TRBD1; J gene: TRBJ1-3; V gene: TRBV7-2; clone size: -; CDR3 DNA: TGTGCCAGCCGGGACAGGGGCTCTCTGTCTGGAAACACCATATATTTT; CDR3 protein: CASRDRGSLSGNTIYF
D gene: TRBD2; J gene: TRBJ2-3; V gene: TRBV3-1; clone size: -; CDR3 DNA: TGTGCCAGCAGCCAGGCGGGGGGCCCTGATACGCAGTATTTT; CDR3 protein: CASSQAGGPDTQYF
D gene: TRBD2; J gene: TRBJ2-3; V gene: TRBV24-1; clone size: few; CDR3 DNA: TGTGCCACCAGTGATCCTTGGACTAGCGGGTCCAGAGATACGCAGTATTTT; CDR3 protein: CATSDPWTSGSRDTQYF
D gene: -; J gene: TRBJ2-3; V gene: TRBV20-1; clone size: few; CDR3 DNA: TGCAGTGCTAGAGAAACTGCGGCTAGCACAGATACGCAGTATTTT; CDR3 protein: CSARETAASTDTQYF
D gene: TRBD1; J gene: TRBJ2-5; V gene: TRBV7-9; clone size: -; CDR3 DNA: TGTGCCAGCAGCTCTCGACAGGGGGCTGGGGAGACCCAGTACTTC; CDR3 protein: CASSSRQGAGETQYF
D gene: -; J gene: TRBJ1-1; V gene: TRBV6-5; clone size: few; CDR3 DNA: TGTGCCAGCAGGCCCAGGGGCGGGACTGAAGCTTTCTTT; CDR3 protein: CASRPRGGTEAFF
D gene: TRBD1; J gene: TRBJ1-4; V gene: TRBV12-3/TRBV12-4; clone size: few; CDR3 DNA: TGTGCCAGCAGTGCTGACAGGGCTCGTGAAAAACTGTTTTTT; CDR3 protein: CASSADRAREKLFF
D gene: -; J gene: TRBJ1-3; V gene: TRBV12-3/TRBV12-4; clone size: -; CDR3 DNA: TGTGCCAGCAGTTTAAGCCGGGCCTCTATCTCTGGAAACACCATATATTTT; CDR3 protein: CASSLSRASISGNTIYF
D gene: -; J gene: TRBJ2-5; V gene: TRBV5-1; clone size: few; CDR3 DNA: TGCGCCAGCAGCTTGGGACAGGAAGAGACCCAGTACTTC; CDR3 protein: CASSLGQEETQYF
D gene: TRBD2; J gene: TRBJ2-7; V gene: TRBV2; clone size: -; CDR3 DNA: TGTGCCAGCAGTGCGGGGGGGCGGGCCAGCTACGAGCAGTACTTC; CDR3 protein: CASSAGGRASYEQYF
D gene: -; J gene: TRBJ1-5; V gene: TRBV20-1; clone size: few; CDR3 DNA: TGCAGTGCTGGCGGGTTTAGGCAGCCCCAGCATTTT; CDR3 protein: CSAGGFRQPQHF